Below, 20 T cell receptor beta chains from the same sample are listed, as sequenced in a study of cytomegalovirus exposure and HLA in healthy donors (dated by TCRdb to between 2016 and 2019). To prepare the library, the immunoSEQ multiplex PCR assay was applied. For the multiplex PCR, a mixture combining 60 forward primers for TCR Vbeta segments and 13 reverse primers for TCR Jbeta segments was used. Not all clones reach the TCRdb copy of this immuneACCESS table, which keeps in-frame sequences only. Checked studies attribute under half of the gap to unresolved V genes and leave the rest unexplained. The sample profile shows around 190,000 clones; around 73% of them were found once. Jointly, the top ten make up under 2.5% of the sample. The sample consisted of PBMCs. The receptors here all came from a man aged 55 to 70 in good health and CMV-seronegative.

The chain is built from TRBV7-2 and TRBJ1-4; perhaps TRBD1 as D (5 bases). This CDR3 is built from 15 residues. CDR1 and CDR2 from the germline V gene are SGHTA and FQGNSA. V lost 1 base to trimming and J lost 7 bases, with 13 bases between them. The CDR3: CASSLEGRRFEKLFF. The DNA of the CDR3 is TGTGCCAGCAGCTTAGAGGGGAGGCGGTTTGAAAAACTGTTTTTT. Full variable domain (missing parts from reference TRBV7-2 and TRBJ1-4): GAGVSQSPSNKVTEKGKDVELRCDPISGHTALYWYRQSLGQGLEFLIYFQGNSAPDKSGLPSDRFSAERTGGSVSTLTIQRTQQEDSAVYLCASSLEGRRFEKLFFGSGTQLSVL.

The chain is built from TRBV9 and TRBJ1-1; 9 nucleotides align to TRBD1. After removal of 0 bases from V and 3 bases from J, the junction contained 3 bases not matched to a gene. CDR1 is SGDLS, CDR2 YYNGEE, per germline. The CDR3 has 15 amino acids. CDR3: CASSVGDRGYTEAFF. The CDR3, as DNA: TGTGCCAGCAGCGTAGGAGACAGGGGGTACACTGAAGCTTTCTTT.

J is TRBJ2-7 and V is TRBV5-6; TRBD1 aligns across 10 bases. V trimming: 8 bases; J trimming: 6 bases; junction bases outside the gene matches: 11. This CDR3 spans 14 amino acids. Per germline, CDR1 SGHDT and CDR2 YYEEEE. Written as DNA, the CDR3 is TGTGCCAGTAGCAACCGGGACAGGGGATCCGAGCAGTACTTC. Translating gives CASSNRDRGSEQYF.

The rearrangement links TRBV19 to TRBJ1-6; 7 bases match TRBD1. Trimming removed 4 bases from V and 7 bases from J; junction bases left unmatched: 4. This CDR3 has 14 amino acids. Germline V gene data show CDR1 as LNHDA and CDR2 as SQIVND (reference sequence). The CDR3 DNA reads TGTGCCAGTAGTAGAGGGGGCTGGAATTCACCCCTCCACTTT. Protein product: CASSRGGWNSPLHF.

This chain joins TRBV6-6 and TRBJ1-1; D call uncertain. Trimming cost V 3 bases and J 0 bases, with 8 bases left between them. The CDR3 covers 14 residues. Per germline, CDR1 MNHNY and CDR2 SVGAGI (reference sequence). CDR3 sequence (DNA): TGTGCCAGCAGTTATAATCCTCTGAACACTGAAGCTTTCTTT. Translating gives CASSYNPLNTEAFF.

The chain joins TRBV5-5 to TRBJ2-7, with 7 positions matching TRBD2. CDR1 and CDR2 from the germline V gene are SGHKS and YYEKEE (reference sequence). The CDR3 contains 14 residues. J lost 9 bases, V lost 4 bases, and 13 bases had no gene match. CDR3 bases: TGTGCCAGCAGCGGCGGGACTATAATGCAGGGGCAGTACTTC. This translates into CASSGGTIMQGQYF.

This clone appeared a few times. The chain uses TRBV30 and TRBJ1-3; D not certain. Germline lookup yields CDR1 GTSNPN and CDR2 SVGIG (reference sequence). The CDR3 is made up of 14 amino acids. Between the trimmed V and J ends, which lost 3 bases and 0 bases, there was a span of 9 bases. The CDR3 is CAWRPRVSGNTIYF. Written as DNA, the CDR3 is TGTGCCTGGAGACCACGCGTCTCTGGAAACACCATATATTTT.

The chain carries TRBV18 and TRBJ2-7, with TRBD2 matching over 10 bases. The CDR3 spans 16 residues. V shed 0 bases and J 1 base; nucleotides not matched to a gene: 3. Germline assignment: CDR1 KGHSH and CDR2 LQKENI. The CDR3 spells CASSPPQLAGSYEQYF. Here the CDR3 DNA reads TGTGCCAGCTCACCACCGCAACTAGCGGGGTCCTACGAGCAGTACTTC.

This clone has a single count. The CDR3 DNA reads as TGTGCCAGCAGCTTAGGTGAAGCTGGTGGCTACACCTTC. This sequence encodes CASSLGEAGGYTF. The genes are TRBV7-9 and TRBJ1-2; D call uncertain. V was clipped by 1 base and J by 7 bases, with 10 bases between them. There are 13 residues in the CDR3. CDR1 SEHNR and CDR2 FQNEAQ come from the germline V gene (reference sequence). The variable domain in full, with the rest retrieved from reference TRBV7-9 and TRBJ1-2, is DTGVSQNPRHKITKRGQNVTFRCDPISEHNRLYWYRQTLGQGPEFLTYFQNEAQLEKSRLLSDRFSAERPKGSFSTLEIQRTEQGDSAMYLCASSLGEAGGYTFGSGTRLTVV.

This clone was seen once. This chain connects TRBV10-1 to TRBJ2-1, with a weak D call TRBD2 (6 bases). The CDR3 length is 10 residues. Looked up from germline, CDR1 is WNHNN and CDR2 is SYGVQD (reference sequence). Trimming cost V 7 bases and J 10 bases, with 8 bases left between them. This CDR3 reads CASTRGEQFF. CDR3 in DNA: TGCGCCAGCACCCGGGGGGAGCAGTTCTTC.

The chain employs TRBV7-2 and TRBJ2-7; 7 positions match TRBD2. The germline gives CDR1 SGHTA, CDR2 FQGNSA. J gave up 4 bases and V 8 bases, and 20 bases lay outside the gene matches. The CDR3 consists of 17 residues. The CDR3 DNA sequence: TGTGCCAGCGTTCGGAGATTAGCGGGCCCCGACCTTTACGAGCAGTACTTC. It translates to CASVRRLAGPDLYEQYF.

The CDR3 coding sequence is TGTGCCAGCAGCTTATTGGGCGGGGCCTACAATGAGCAGTTCTTC. This encodes CASSLLGGAYNEQFF. The chain employs TRBV11-3 and TRBJ2-1; weak D call: TRBD2 (6 bases). Trimming took 2 bases from V and 2 from J, leaving 10 bases between them. The length of the CDR3 is 15 residues. Germline CDR1 SGHNT, CDR2 YENEEA.

Details on this clone: Germline is not matched at one junction end, which may reflect a read error. The chain joins TRBV30 to TRBJ1-2; weak D call: TRBD1 (6 bases). The germline gives CDR1 GTSNPN, CDR2 SVGIG (reference sequence). The CDR3 consists of 14 residues. The CDR3 is CAWKGDGENYGYPF. The DNA for the CDR3 is TGTGCCTGGAAGGGGGACGGGGAGAACTATGGCTACCCCTTC.

The rearrangement uses TRBV15 and TRBJ1-3; no clear D gene. Trimming took 0 bases from V and 0 from J, leaving 6 bases between them. CDR3 length: 15 residues. CDR1 LNHNV and CDR2 YYDKDF come from the germline V gene (reference sequence). CDR3 DNA: TGTGCCACCAGCAGAGAACATTCCTCTGGAAACACCATATATTTT. It specifies CATSREHSSGNTIYF. Variable domain in full (rest from reference TRBV15 and TRBJ1-3): DAMVIQNPRYQVTQFGKPVTLSCSQTLNHNVMYWYQQKSSQAPKLLFHYYDKDFNNEADTPDNFQSRRPNTSFCFLDIRSPGLGDTAMYLCATSREHSSGNTIYFGEGSWLTVV.

The V gene is TRBV6-1, the J gene TRBJ1-4; 9 nucleotides agree with TRBD1. The CDR3 totals 14 residues. The germline CDR1 and CDR2 sequences are MNHNS and SASEGT. Losses at the gene ends were 6 bases for V and 8 bases for J; bases not matched to a gene: 7. The CDR3 region is CASRKGQGSEKLFF. The CDR3 region has the DNA TGTGCCAGCAGGAAGGGACAGGGAAGCGAAAAACTGTTTTTT.

The chain has TRBV19 and TRBJ1-1; tentatively, D is TRBD1 (6 bases). CDR3 length: 15 residues. CDR1 and CDR2 from the germline V gene are LNHDA and SQIVND (reference sequence). V dropped 5 bases and J dropped 3 bases, with 16 bases sitting between them. CDR3 loop: CASSPGGEPDTEAFF. CDR3 DNA sequence: TGTGCCAGTAGTCCTGGGGGCGAACCGGACACTGAAGCTTTCTTT.

The V and J genes are TRBV5-1 and TRBJ1-4; TRBD1 agrees at 10 bases. CDR1 is SGHRS, CDR2 YFSETQ, per germline. With 0 bases clipped from V and 6 bases from J, the junction kept 2 bases outside the gene matches. This CDR3 is 15 amino acids long. In DNA form, the CDR3 reads TGCGCCAGCAGCTTGGCTGGGACAGGGGATGAAAAACTGTTTTTT. Translating gives CASSLAGTGDEKLFF.

This clone appeared a few times. This chain uses TRBV29-1 with TRBJ2-5; TRBD2 matches 7 bases. Trimming took 7 bases from V and 2 from J; bases not matched to a gene: 7. The CDR3 has 13 residues. Per the germline V gene, CDR1 is SQVTM and CDR2 is ANQGSEA. The CDR3 region has the DNA TGCAGCGGTGGACTAGGGAGACAAGAGACCCAGTACTTC. Translation: CSGGLGRQETQYF.

This clone has ten or more counts. This chain connects TRBV2 to TRBJ2-3; unclear D gene. The CDR3 consists of 13 residues. The germline V gene encodes CDR1 SNHLY and CDR2 FYNNEI. Trimming left V 6 bases short and J 2 bases short, with 9 bases between. CDR3 nucleotides: TGTGCCAGCAGAGGCGACAACACAGATACGCAGTATTTT. Protein product: CASRGDNTDTQYF.

This clone was observed a few times. The chain's CDR3 is CASSLERGRSRTDTQYF. The CDR3 coding sequence is TGTGCCAGCAGCTTAGAGCGGGGGCGGAGCCGCACAGATACGCAGTATTTT. The chain combines TRBV7-2 with TRBJ2-3; the match to TRBD2 covers 8 bases. V dropped 1 base and J dropped 1; count of bases not matched to a gene: 7. Germline assignment: CDR1 SGHTA and CDR2 FQGNSA. This CDR3 is 17 amino acids long.